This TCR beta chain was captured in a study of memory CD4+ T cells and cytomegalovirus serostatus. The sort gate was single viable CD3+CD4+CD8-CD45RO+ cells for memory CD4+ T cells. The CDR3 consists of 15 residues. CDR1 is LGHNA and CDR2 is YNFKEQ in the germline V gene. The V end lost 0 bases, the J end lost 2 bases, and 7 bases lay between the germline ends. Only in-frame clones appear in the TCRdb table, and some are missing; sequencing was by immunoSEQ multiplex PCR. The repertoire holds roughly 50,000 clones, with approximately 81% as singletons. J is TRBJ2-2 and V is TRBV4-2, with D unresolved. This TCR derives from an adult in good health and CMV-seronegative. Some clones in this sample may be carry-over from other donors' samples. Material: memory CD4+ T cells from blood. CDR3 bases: TGTGCCAGCAGCCAAGAAACCACAAACACCGGGGAGCTGTTTTTT. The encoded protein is CASSQETTNTGELFF.